This T cell receptor beta chain was identified during a study of monozygotic twins with inflammatory bowel disease. Germline CDR1 MNHEY, CDR2 SVGAGI. The CDR3 runs 13 residues. For each CDR3 protein, TCRdb gives one entry from its re-call of the 5' RACE reads, without DNA. The ten most abundant clones cover roughly an eighth of a sample with some 100,000 distinct CDR3 sequences. The sample comprised blood. The chain is built from TRBV6-5 and TRBJ2-5. This TCR was sampled from a human donor with ulcerative colitis or Crohn's disease, or a healthy co-twin of an affected twin (not recorded which). Here the CDR3 reads CASSLYLQETQYF.